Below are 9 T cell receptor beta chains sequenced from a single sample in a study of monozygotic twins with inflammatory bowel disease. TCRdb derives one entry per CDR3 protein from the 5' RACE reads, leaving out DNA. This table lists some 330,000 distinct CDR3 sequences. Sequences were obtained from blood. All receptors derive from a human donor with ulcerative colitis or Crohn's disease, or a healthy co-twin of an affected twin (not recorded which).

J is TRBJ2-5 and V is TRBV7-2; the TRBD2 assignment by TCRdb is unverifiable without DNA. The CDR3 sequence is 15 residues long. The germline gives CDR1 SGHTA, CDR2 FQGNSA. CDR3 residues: CASSLGLAGEETQYF.

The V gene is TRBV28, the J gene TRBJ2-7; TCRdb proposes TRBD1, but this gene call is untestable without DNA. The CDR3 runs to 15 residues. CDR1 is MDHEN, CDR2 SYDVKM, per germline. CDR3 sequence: CASSPSLRDNHEQYF.

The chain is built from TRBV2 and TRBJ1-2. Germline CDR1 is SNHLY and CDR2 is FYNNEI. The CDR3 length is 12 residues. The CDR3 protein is CASSELRDGYTF. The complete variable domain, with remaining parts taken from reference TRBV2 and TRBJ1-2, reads EPEVTQTPSHQVTQMGQEVILRCVPISNHLYFYWYRQILGQKVEFLVSFYNNEISEKSEIFDDQFSVERPDGSNFTLKIRSTKLEDSAMYFCASSELRDGYTFGSGTRLTVV.

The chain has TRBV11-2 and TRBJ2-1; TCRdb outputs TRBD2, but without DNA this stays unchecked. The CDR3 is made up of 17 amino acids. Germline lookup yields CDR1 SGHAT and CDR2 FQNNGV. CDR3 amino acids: CASSIGPGLASIGEQFF.

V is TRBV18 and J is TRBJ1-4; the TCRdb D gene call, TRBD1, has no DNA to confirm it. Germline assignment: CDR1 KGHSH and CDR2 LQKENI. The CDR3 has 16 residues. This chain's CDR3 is CASSAGQGGSNEKLFF.

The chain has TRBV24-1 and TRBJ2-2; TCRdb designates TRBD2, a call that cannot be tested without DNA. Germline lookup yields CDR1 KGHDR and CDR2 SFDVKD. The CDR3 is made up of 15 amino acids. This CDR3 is CATSDRLLVSGELFF.

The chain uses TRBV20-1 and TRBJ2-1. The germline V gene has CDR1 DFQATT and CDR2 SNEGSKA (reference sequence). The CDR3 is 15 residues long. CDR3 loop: CSARDHTGPHNEQFF.

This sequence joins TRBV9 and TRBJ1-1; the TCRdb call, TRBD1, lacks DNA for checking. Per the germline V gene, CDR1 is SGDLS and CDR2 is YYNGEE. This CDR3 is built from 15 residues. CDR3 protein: CASSIGQGRVTEAFF.

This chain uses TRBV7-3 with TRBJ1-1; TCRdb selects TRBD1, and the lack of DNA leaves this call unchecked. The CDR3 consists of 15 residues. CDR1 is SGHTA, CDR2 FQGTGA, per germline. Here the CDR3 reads CASSLMGGVNTEAFF.